The clone carrying this T cell receptor beta chain was recorded once. The PCR was carried out with 60 Vbeta primers and 13 Jbeta primers. Only in-frame clones appear in the TCRdb table, and some are missing; sequencing was by immunoSEQ multiplex PCR. The table includes 160,000 or so clones, around 77% detected once. This entry comes from a study of cytomegalovirus exposure and HLA in healthy donors. Healthy bone marrow donors made up the donor group. Nominally healthy donors provided the samples, though records likely missed some immune exposures. J lost 4 bases, V lost 5 bases, and 11 bases had no gene match. The germline CDR1 and CDR2 sequences are SGHTA and FQGNSA. The CDR3 is 16 amino acids.

The origin of this receptor is a man in his sixties in good health and CMV-seronegative. The rearrangement links TRBV7-2 to TRBJ2-5, with 9 bases that match TRBD1. The sample consisted of PBMCs. CDR3 in amino acids: CASSLTGGTGAETQYF. In nucleotides, the CDR3 is TGTGCCAGCAGCCTGACAGGGGGTACGGGAGCAGAGACCCAGTACTTC.